The T cell receptor beta chain described here comes from a study of blood T cell repertoires in COVID-19. Whole-study context: Samples taken during acute and convalescent COVID-19 were collected in the United States, Italy and Spain. In each case, the material was cDNA or gDNA derived from T cells, B-cell-depleted T cells, or PBMCs.

Sequenced by immunoSEQ multiplex PCR; TCRdb stores in-frame clones only, minus some. This table holds roughly 200,000 clones, 80% found once. There are 15 residues in the CDR3. V was pared by 6 bases and J by 6 bases, with 10 bases of the junction left unmatched. CDR1 and CDR2 from the germline V gene are KGHSH and LQKENI. The receptor was derived from a woman in her sixties or seventies with acute or convalescent COVID-19. The gene calls are TRBV18 and TRBJ2-2, with 7 bases lining up with TRBD1. Sequencing used peripheral blood. The CDR3 DNA sequence: TGTGCCAGCTCCCGGGACAGAACTACACCCGGGGAGCTGTTTTTT. Protein product: CASSRDRTTPGELFF. The full variable domain, completed using reference TRBV18 and TRBJ2-2, is NAGVMQNPRHLVRRRGQEARLRCSPMKGHSHVYWYRQLPEEGLKFMVYLQKENIIDESGMPKERFSAEFPKEGPSILRIQQVVRGDSAAYFCASSRDRTTPGELFFGEGSRLTVL.